The present T cell receptor beta chain was sequenced within a study of CD8+ T cells in alopecia areata. On the study more broadly: Each day, treated patients took oral tofacitinib twice, at 5 to 10 mg per dose.

The table lists this clone with a few counts. Treatment defined: oral pan-JAK inhibitor, 5-10 mg twice daily. Researchers took lesional scalp punch biopsies and peripheral blood from people who were alopecia areata patients. Reverse transcribed after extraction, RNA yielded cDNA as the sequencing template. The table came from immunoSEQ multiplex PCR; TCRdb's copy has only in-frame clones and leaves some out. The repertoire consists of approximately 200,000 clones, with 55% to 75% occurring once and the leading ten covering 5.5%. V lost 4 bases and J 6 bases, leaving 10 bases between the germline ends. CDR1 is SNHLY and CDR2 is FYNNEI in the germline V gene. This CDR3 contains 13 residues.

The specimen comprised CD4+ T cells sorted from blood, sampled at week 24, from a patient treated with tofacitinib. The TCR comes from a human donor with alopecia areata. The rearrangement links TRBV2 to TRBJ2-1; D not resolved. The CDR3 DNA follows: TGTGCCAGCAGTGTTCAGGCAGCCAATGAGCAGTTCTTC. It yields the protein CASSVQAANEQFF.